This is a list of T cell receptor beta chains from one sample in a study of human T cells and chemical hapten exposure. TCRdb fed the RACE reads into MiXCR, producing one record per CDR3 protein. The data contain around 80,000 distinct CDR3 sequences, about 8.6% of them singletons. The source material was whole blood. The receptors originated from a male donor in good health. Some clones in this sample may be carry-over from other donors' samples. The CDR3 runs from the conserved cysteine through the conserved F or W. A D gene is named only where the DNA matches it firmly. Some rows have no size entry. The others give once, few or many, or a class for an expanded clone.

>TRBJ2-7|TRBV27|.|15|few
TGTGCCAGCAGTTACCGGACAAGCCCTTCCTACGAGCAGTACTTC
CASSYRTSPSYEQYF
>TRBJ1-1|TRBV20-1|.|13|many
TGCAGTGCTAGTGGGGTGGTGGCAGGGGAAGCTTTCTTT
CSASGVVAGEAFF
>TRBJ2-7|TRBV11-2|TRBD2|14|few
TGTGCCAGCAGCTTCGGACTAGCGACCTACGAGCAGTACTTC
CASSFGLATYEQYF
>TRBJ1-6|TRBV30|.|15|.
TGTGCCTGGACCCATGGACATTCACCAAATTCACCCCTCCACTTT
CAWTHGHSPNSPLHF
>TRBJ1-1|TRBV7-9|.|16|.
TGTGCCAGCAGCCCGGACTTCCTCAAAGGGAACACTGAAGCTTTCTTT
CASSPDFLKGNTEAFF
>TRBJ2-4|TRBV10-3|.|18|.
TGTGCCATCAGTGAGCCCGACGGAGGGGGCTCAACCAAAAACATTCAGTACTTC
CAISEPDGGGSTKNIQYF
>TRBJ1-5|TRBV6-6|TRBD1|14|.
TGTGCCAGCAGTACGGGACAGGGCGATCAGCCCCAGCATTTT
CASSTGQGDQPQHF
>TRBJ1-5|TRBV11-2|.|13|many
TGTGCCAGCAGCACGGGCCTGAATCAGCCCCAGCATTTT
CASSTGLNQPQHF
>TRBJ2-3|TRBV20-1|TRBD2|16|.
TGCAGTGCTAGAGAAGGACTAGCGGGAGACGAAGATACGCAGTATTTT
CSAREGLAGDEDTQYF
>TRBJ2-3|TRBV7-2|TRBD2|16|.
TGTGCCAGCAGCTTTAGAGCGGGAGGGATGGCAGATACGCAGTATTTT
CASSFRAGGMADTQYF
>TRBJ2-2|TRBV5-6|.|16|many
TGTGCCAGCAGCCCCGCAGGGGCCCCGGGGACCGGGGAGCTGTTTTTT
CASSPAGAPGTGELFF
>TRBJ2-5|TRBV27|.|14|.
TGTGCCAGCAGTTTAGCCCAAGGGGCAGAGACCCAGTACTTC
CASSLAQGAETQYF
>TRBJ2-3|TRBV20-1|TRBD2|15|.
TGCAGTGCTAGCCTGCTAGCGGGGGGGGCAGATACGCAGTATTTT
CSASLLAGGADTQYF
>TRBJ1-6|TRBV27|.|13|few
TGTGCCAGCAGGGGGACGGGCCTTGAACCCCTCCACTTT
CASRGTGLEPLHF
>TRBJ2-6|TRBV7-9|.|15|many
TGTGCCAGCAGCTATGGGGGCCCTGGGGCCAACGTCCTGACTTTC
CASSYGGPGANVLTF
>TRBJ2-3|TRBV12-3/TRBV12-4|.|14|.
TGTGCCAGCACCGCATACGGGAGCACAGATACGCAGTATTTT
CASTAYGSTDTQYF
>TRBJ2-7|TRBV3-1|TRBD2|16|many
TGTGCCAGCAGCCAACTTACTAGCGGGAGGGCCGACGAGCAGTACTTC
CASSQLTSGRADEQYF
>TRBJ2-2|TRBV20-1|.|13|few
TGCAGTGCTAGAGATATGACAACCGGGGAGCTGTTTTTT
CSARDMTTGELFF
>TRBJ1-5|TRBV3-1|.|14|few
TGTGCCAGCAGCCAAAAGGGGTTTTATCAGCCCCAGCATTTT
CASSQKGFYQPQHF
>TRBJ1-4|TRBV20-1|.|16|medium-sized
TGCAGTGCTAGAGATCCCAGGACAGTGGGGAATGAAAAACTGTTTTTT
CSARDPRTVGNEKLFF
>TRBJ2-7|TRBV2|.|12|.
TGTGCCAGTCTGTCCGGCCCGAGGGGACAGTACTTC
CASLSGPRGQYF
>TRBJ1-5|TRBV12-3/TRBV12-4|.|14|.
TGTGCCAGCAGTTTCAGACAATTCTCGTGGGCCCAGCATTTT
CASSFRQFSWAQHF
>TRBJ2-3|TRBV15|.|16|few
TGTGCCACCTCCCCCAGGCTCGCGGGGAACACAGATACGCAGTATTTT
CATSPRLAGNTDTQYF
>TRBJ1-6|TRBV15|.|12|many
TGTGCCACCAGCAAGGCAAATTCACCCCTCCACTTT
CATSKANSPLHF
>TRBJ2-3|TRBV29-1|.|11|many
TGTAGCCAGCGGTCCGCAGATACGCAGTATTTT
CSQRSADTQYF